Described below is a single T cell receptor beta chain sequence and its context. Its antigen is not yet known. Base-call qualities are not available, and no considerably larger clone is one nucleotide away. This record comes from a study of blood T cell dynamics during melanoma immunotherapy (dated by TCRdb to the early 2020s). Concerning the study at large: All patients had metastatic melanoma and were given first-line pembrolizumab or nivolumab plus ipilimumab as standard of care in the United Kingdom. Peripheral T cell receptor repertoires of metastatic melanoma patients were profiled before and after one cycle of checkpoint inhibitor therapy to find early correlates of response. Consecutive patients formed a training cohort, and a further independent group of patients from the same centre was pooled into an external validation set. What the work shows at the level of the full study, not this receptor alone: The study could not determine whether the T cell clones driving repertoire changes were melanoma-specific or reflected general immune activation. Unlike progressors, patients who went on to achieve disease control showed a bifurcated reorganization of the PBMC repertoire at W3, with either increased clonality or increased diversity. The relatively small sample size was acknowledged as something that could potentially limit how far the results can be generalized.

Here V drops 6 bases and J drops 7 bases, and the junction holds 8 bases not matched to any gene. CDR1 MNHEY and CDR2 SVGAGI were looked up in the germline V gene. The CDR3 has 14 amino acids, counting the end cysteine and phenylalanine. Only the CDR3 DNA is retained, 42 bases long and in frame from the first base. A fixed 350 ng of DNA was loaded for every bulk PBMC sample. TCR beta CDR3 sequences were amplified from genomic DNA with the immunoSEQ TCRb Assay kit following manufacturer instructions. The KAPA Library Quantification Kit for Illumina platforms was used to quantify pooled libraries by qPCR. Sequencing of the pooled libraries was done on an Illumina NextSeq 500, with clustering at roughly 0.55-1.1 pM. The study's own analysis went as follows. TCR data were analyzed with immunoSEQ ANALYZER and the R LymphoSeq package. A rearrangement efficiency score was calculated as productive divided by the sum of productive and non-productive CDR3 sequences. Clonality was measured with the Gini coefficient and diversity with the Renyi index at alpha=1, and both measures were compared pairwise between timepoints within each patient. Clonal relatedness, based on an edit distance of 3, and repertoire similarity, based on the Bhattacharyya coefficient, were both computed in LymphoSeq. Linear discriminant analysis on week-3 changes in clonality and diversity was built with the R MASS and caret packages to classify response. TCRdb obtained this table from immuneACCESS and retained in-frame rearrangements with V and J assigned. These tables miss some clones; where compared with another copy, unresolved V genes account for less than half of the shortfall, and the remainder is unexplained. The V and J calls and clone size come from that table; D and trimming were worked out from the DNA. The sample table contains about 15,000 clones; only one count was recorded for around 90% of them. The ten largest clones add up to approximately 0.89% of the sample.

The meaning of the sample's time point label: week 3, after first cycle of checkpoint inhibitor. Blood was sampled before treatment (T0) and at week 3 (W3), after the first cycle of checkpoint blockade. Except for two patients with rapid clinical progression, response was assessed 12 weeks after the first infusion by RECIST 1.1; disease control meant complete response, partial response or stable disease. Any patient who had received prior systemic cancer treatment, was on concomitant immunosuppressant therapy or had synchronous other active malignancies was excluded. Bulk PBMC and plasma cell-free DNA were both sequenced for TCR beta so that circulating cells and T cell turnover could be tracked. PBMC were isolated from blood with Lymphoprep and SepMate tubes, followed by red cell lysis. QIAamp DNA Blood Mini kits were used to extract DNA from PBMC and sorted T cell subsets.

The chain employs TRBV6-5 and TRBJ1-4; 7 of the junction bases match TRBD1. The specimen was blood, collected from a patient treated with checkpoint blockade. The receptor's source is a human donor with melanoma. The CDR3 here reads CASSHRGWGEKLFF. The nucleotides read TGTGCCAGCAGCCACAGGGGATGGGGTGAAAAACTGTTTTTT.